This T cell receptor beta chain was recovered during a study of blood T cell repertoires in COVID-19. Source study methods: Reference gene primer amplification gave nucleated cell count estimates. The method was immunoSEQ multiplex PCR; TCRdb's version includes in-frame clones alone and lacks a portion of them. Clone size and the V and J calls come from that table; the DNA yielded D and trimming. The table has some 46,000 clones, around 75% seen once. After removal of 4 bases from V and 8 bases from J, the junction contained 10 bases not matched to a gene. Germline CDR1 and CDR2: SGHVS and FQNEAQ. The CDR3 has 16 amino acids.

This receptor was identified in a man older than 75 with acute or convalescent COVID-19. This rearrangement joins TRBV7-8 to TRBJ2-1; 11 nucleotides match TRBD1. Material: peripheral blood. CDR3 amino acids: CASSSYRDRGRDEQFF. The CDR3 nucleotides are TGTGCCAGCAGCTCATATAGGGACAGGGGGAGGGATGAGCAGTTCTTC.